The 11 T cell receptor beta chains given below trace back to one sample, sequenced in a study of radiation and T cells in renal cell carcinoma. The treatment was: treatment-naive control, cytoreductive nephrectomy. Here immunoSEQ multiplex PCR was the method, and the copy in TCRdb shows in-frame clones only, minus some. This table has about 16,000 clones, about three fifths appearing once. The sequencing used tumor tissue, collected from a patient whose treatment was nephrectomy without radiotherapy. These receptors were collected from a man between 60 and 75 years old with renal cell carcinoma.

V is TRBV6-5 and J is TRBJ1-4; a weak D match, TRBD1 (6 bases). Trimming shortened V by 6 bases and J by 8 bases, and 13 bases separated the two germline ends. CDR1 MNHEY and CDR2 SVGAGI come from the germline V gene. The CDR3 extends over 13 amino acids. DNA for the CDR3: TGTGCCAGCAGACGGGGGACAAAAGAAAAACTGTTTTTT. Its translation is CASRRGTKEKLFF.

The chain is built from TRBV7-9 and TRBJ2-5; tentatively, D is TRBD1 (7 bases). V was trimmed by 5 bases and J by 2 bases, leaving 18 bases between them. This CDR3 is 16 amino acids long. Germline V gene lookup returns CDR1 SEHNR and CDR2 FQNEAQ (reference sequence). In nucleotides, the CDR3 is TGTGCCAGCAGCGCCCGGCAGGGGGACTTACAAGAGACCCAGTACTTC. Translated: CASSARQGDLQETQYF.

This clone occurred a few times. V gene TRBV19 combines with J gene TRBJ2-5; TRBD2 agrees at 9 bases. This CDR3 has 16 amino acids. Trimming removed 1 base from V and 3 bases from J; junction bases left unmatched: 6. The germline V gene encodes CDR1 LNHDA and CDR2 SQIVND (reference sequence). The CDR3 sequence is CASSIGAGGPEETQYF. CDR3 nucleotide sequence: TGTGCCAGTAGTATAGGGGCGGGAGGGCCGGAAGAGACCCAGTACTTC.

The chain carries TRBV13 and TRBJ2-7; perhaps TRBD2 as D (6 bases). CDR1 and CDR2 (germline): PRHDT, FYEKMQ (reference sequence). The V end lost 3 bases, the J end lost 0 bases, and 9 bases lay between the germline ends. The length of the CDR3 is 14 residues. CDR3 DNA sequence: TGTGCCAGCAGCTTTCGGGGGACCTCCTACGAGCAGTACTTC. Protein product: CASSFRGTSYEQYF. The variable domain in full, completed from reference TRBV13 and TRBJ2-7, reads AAGVIQSPRHLIKEKRETATLKCYPIPRHDTVYWYQQGPGQDPQFLISFYEKMQSDKGSIPDRFSAQQFSDYHSELNMSSLELGDSALYFCASSFRGTSYEQYFGPGTRLTVT.

The chain couples TRBV6-1 to TRBJ2-1; D remains ambiguous. V was pared by 0 bases and J by 5 bases, with 8 bases between. This CDR3 region has 14 residues. Germline loops: CDR1 MNHNS, CDR2 SASEGT. The CDR3: CASSEAPLDNEQFF. In nucleotides, the CDR3 is TGTGCCAGCAGTGAAGCGCCTCTCGACAATGAGCAGTTCTTC.

The genes are TRBV7-2 and TRBJ2-5; D remains unclear. Trimming took off 4 bases at V and 1 base at J, with 10 bases between the two ends. Per germline, CDR1 SGHTA and CDR2 FQGNSA. The CDR3 totals 14 residues. The CDR3 coding sequence is TGTGCCAGCAGCTACGAAACGATCCAAGAGACCCAGTACTTC. It specifies CASSYETIQETQYF.

The chain carries TRBV19 and TRBJ1-2; possibly TRBD1 for D (6 bases). V was trimmed by 1 base and J by 2 bases, leaving 11 bases between them. This CDR3 comprises 15 residues. Per the germline V gene, CDR1 is LNHDA and CDR2 is SQIVND (reference sequence). The CDR3: CASSIGKDRNYGYTF. CDR3 in DNA: TGTGCCAGTAGTATAGGAAAGGACAGAAACTATGGCTACACCTTC.

This clone has just one count. CDR3 nucleotides: TGTGCCAGCAGCTTGAGGAGGGTGGAAGGCTACACCTTC. Translated: CASSLRRVEGYTF. The V gene is TRBV5-6, the J gene TRBJ1-2; D unclear. The CDR3 spans 13 residues. Trimming pared 1 base from V and 8 bases from J, leaving 12 bases between. The germline V gene encodes CDR1 SGHDT and CDR2 YYEEEE.

The chain employs TRBV18 and TRBJ1-1, with 7 positions matching TRBD1. Germline CDR1 reads KGHSH; CDR2 reads LQKENI. This CDR3 is 13 amino acids long. The V gene end was trimmed by 8 bases and the J gene end by 1 base; junction bases not matched to a gene: 4. The CDR3 reads CASQGQRNTEAFF. In nucleotides, the CDR3 is TGTGCCAGCCAGGGACAGAGGAACACTGAAGCTTTCTTT.

The rearrangement links TRBV28 to TRBJ2-7; 10 bases agree with TRBD1. From germline, CDR1 is MDHEN and CDR2 SYDVKM. CDR3 length: 15 amino acids. V was clipped by 4 bases and J by 2 bases; unmatched bases: 5. CDR3 sequence reads: CASSYSTGGPYEQYF. CDR3 bases: TGTGCCAGCAGTTACTCGACAGGGGGCCCCTACGAGCAGTACTTC.

The J gene is TRBJ2-2, the V gene TRBV28, with TRBD1 matching 10 bases. Germline CDR1 is MDHEN and CDR2 is SYDVKM. The junction had 8 bases not matched to a gene; V was cut back by 6 bases and J by 4 bases. The CDR3 loop spans 16 amino acids. The DNA of the CDR3 is TGTGCCAGCAGAAAGACAGGGGGCTTTAGCACCGGGGAGCTGTTTTTT. Translated, it gives CASRKTGGFSTGELFF.